The 9 T cell receptor beta chains below all came from one sample that was sequenced in a study of radiation and T cells in renal cell carcinoma. As to time point: blood 2 weeks post-SBRT. The treatment here: 15 Gy SBRT to primary tumor, nephrectomy 4 weeks later. The assay was immunoSEQ multiplex PCR, and TCRdb's table has in-frame clones only and misses some. The sample has about 130,000 clones, around nine tenths seen once; the top ten hold around 6%. The source material was blood, sampled from a patient whose treatment included radiotherapy and nephrectomy. Receptors were obtained from an older woman with renal cell carcinoma.

Comment on this clone: The same CDR3 is also encoded by other DNA sequences in this sample. This chain connects TRBV29-1 to TRBJ1-5; 8 bases agree with TRBD1. The germline V gene has CDR1 SQVTM and CDR2 ANQGSEA. J gave up 6 bases and V 7 bases, and 5 bases lay outside the gene matches. The CDR3 is 12 amino acids. This CDR3 is CSAGGEGQPQHF. CDR3 DNA: TGCAGCGCAGGGGGCGAGGGTCAGCCCCAGCATTTT.

To note about this clone: Other DNA sequences in this sample translate to the same CDR3. CDR3 DNA: TGTGCCAGCAGCGCGTCTTCCTACGAGCAGTACTTC. This encodes CASSASSYEQYF. The chain links TRBV7-2 to TRBJ2-7; the D is unclear. CDR1 and CDR2 from the germline V gene are SGHTA and FQGNSA. V gave up 5 bases and J gave up 1 base, with 6 bases separating them. The CDR3 spans 12 residues.

This clone has a handful of counts. DNA for the CDR3: TGTGCCAGCAGTGAAGGGACAGGGGGCTTTCTTTCAAGCTACACCTTC. It is translated as CASSEGTGGFLSSYTF. The genes are TRBV2 and TRBJ1-2, with 11 bases lining up with TRBD1. The germline V gene encodes CDR1 SNHLY and CDR2 FYNNEI. This CDR3 comprises 16 residues. Unmatched junction bases numbered 10, after V lost 1 base and J lost 9 bases.

The gene calls are TRBV27 and TRBJ2-3; 8 bases align to TRBD1. Germline assignment: CDR1 MNHEY and CDR2 SMNVEV (reference sequence). The CDR3 is 14 amino acids. Losses at the gene ends were 7 bases for V and 3 bases for J; bases not matched to a gene: 6. This chain's CDR3 is CASNRQGRTDTQYF. DNA for the CDR3: TGTGCCAGCAACCGACAGGGGCGGACAGATACGCAGTATTTT.

V is TRBV5-1 and J is TRBJ2-3; TRBD2 agrees at 8 bases. This CDR3 is built from 14 residues. Looked up from germline, CDR1 is SGHRS and CDR2 is YFSETQ. V shed 3 bases, J shed 4 bases, and the junction held 4 bases outside the gene matches. The CDR3 spells CASSSGGRPDTQYF. As DNA, the CDR3 is TGCGCCAGCAGCTCGGGGGGGCGACCAGATACGCAGTATTTT.

The chain combines TRBV7-3 with TRBJ2-1; tentative D call: TRBD2 (6 bases). This CDR3 has 13 residues. V was clipped by 5 bases and J by 7 bases, with 12 bases between them. The V gene's germline CDR1 is SGHTA and CDR2 FQGTGA. This CDR3 reads CASSPLAPNEQFF. Here the CDR3 DNA reads TGTGCCAGCAGCCCACTAGCTCCGAATGAGCAGTTCTTC.

The rearrangement joins TRBV15 to TRBJ1-1, with unresolved D. Germline loops: CDR1 LNHNV, CDR2 YYDKDF (reference sequence). V lost 1 base and J lost 2, with 8 bases in between. The CDR3 totals 14 residues. The CDR3 region has the DNA TGTGCCACCAGCAGAGGGGTATTTAACACTGAAGCTTTCTTT. Its translation is CATSRGVFNTEAFF. The complete variable domain, with remaining parts taken from reference TRBV15 and TRBJ1-1, reads DAMVIQNPRYQVTQFGKPVTLSCSQTLNHNVMYWYQQKSSQAPKLLFHYYDKDFNNEADTPDNFQSRRPNTSFCFLDIRSPGLGDTAMYLCATSRGVFNTEAFFGQGTRLTVV.

The chain employs TRBV5-4 and TRBJ2-1, with 8 positions matching TRBD1. The CDR3 sequence is 14 residues long. Germline V gives CDR1 SGHNT, CDR2 YYREEE (reference sequence). Germline trimming cut 1 base from V and 6 bases from J; bases unmatched to any gene: 3. The CDR3 DNA sequence: TGTGCCAGCAGCTTGTGGACAGGGATCAATGAGCAGTTCTTC. It is translated as CASSLWTGINEQFF.

The chain employs TRBV11-1 and TRBJ1-1, with a tentative D call TRBD1 (6 bases). V was shortened by 6 bases and J by 3 bases, with 14 bases between the two germline ends. Germline CDR1 is SGHAT and CDR2 is FQDESV (reference sequence). The CDR3 extends over 14 amino acids. CDR3 sequence reads: CASRRTVEDTEAFF. The CDR3 DNA sequence: TGTGCCAGCAGAAGGACAGTAGAGGACACTGAAGCTTTCTTT.